Presented here are 10 T cell receptor beta chains from one specimen sequenced in a study of cytomegalovirus exposure and HLA in healthy donors. With 60 Vbeta and 13 Jbeta primers, the PCR was carried out. Sequenced by immunoSEQ multiplex PCR; TCRdb stores in-frame clones only, minus some. Here the sample spans 95,000 to 100,000 clones, approximately 79% being singletons. The sequenced sample consisted of PBMCs. These receptors all stem from a woman aged 55-69 years in good health and CMV-seropositive.

This chain connects TRBV29-1 to TRBJ2-7; 9 nucleotides line up with TRBD1. Trimming removed 3 bases from V and 1 base from J; junction bases left unmatched: 7. Germline V gene sequence: CDR1 SQVTM, CDR2 ANQGSEA. The CDR3 runs 15 residues. The CDR3, as DNA: TGCAGCGTTGATGCCGCCGGGACAGGGTCCTACGAGCAGTACTTC. This codes for CSVDAAGTGSYEQYF.

The rearrangement joins TRBV6-1 to TRBJ1-2; unclear D gene. CDR1 MNHNS and CDR2 SASEGT come from the germline V gene. V lost 2 bases to trimming and J lost 2 bases, with 9 bases between them. This CDR3 has 14 amino acids. DNA of the CDR3: TGTGCCAGCAGTGAAATGAGGAACAACTATGGCTACACCTTC. Translation gives CASSEMRNNYGYTF.

The V and J genes are TRBV7-9 and TRBJ2-1; 8 positions match TRBD2. Germline V gene sequence: CDR1 SEHNR, CDR2 FQNEAQ (reference sequence). This CDR3 is built from 17 residues. With 3 bases clipped from V and 2 bases from J, the junction kept 9 bases outside the gene matches. CDR3 region: CASSFLRGGRPYNEQFF. In nucleotides, the CDR3 is TGTGCCAGCAGCTTTCTCAGAGGCGGGAGGCCCTACAATGAGCAGTTCTTC.

The V and J genes are TRBV7-9 and TRBJ2-7; 7 bases align to TRBD1. V dropped 5 bases and J dropped 2; count of bases not matched to a gene: 6. Germline V gives CDR1 SEHNR, CDR2 FQNEAQ (reference sequence). The CDR3 sequence is 14 residues long. CDR3 in DNA: TGTGCCAGCAGCCGCGACAGGGTGGCCTACGAGCAGTACTTC. It specifies CASSRDRVAYEQYF.

The rearrangement uses TRBV18 and TRBJ1-1, with 10 bases aligning to TRBD1. There are 15 residues in the CDR3. Unmatched junction bases numbered 8, after V lost 4 bases and J lost 6 bases. CDR1 KGHSH and CDR2 LQKENI come from the germline V gene. CDR3 protein: CASSLGQGSVAEAFF. CDR3 sequence (DNA): TGTGCCAGCTCACTGGGACAGGGGTCTGTCGCTGAAGCTTTCTTT.

The gene calls are TRBV29-1 and TRBJ1-1, with D uncertain. CDR1 SQVTM and CDR2 ANQGSEA come from the germline V gene. V lost 6 bases and J lost 0, with 8 bases in between. The CDR3 has 12 amino acids. The CDR3 reads CSVRVMNTEAFF. CDR3 bases: TGCAGCGTCCGGGTAATGAACACTGAAGCTTTCTTT. Looking up the rest from reference TRBV29-1 and TRBJ1-1 gives the full variable domain: SAVISQKPSRDICQRGTSLTIQCQVDSQVTMMFWYRQQPGQSLTLIATANQGSEATYESGFVIDKFPISRPNLTFSTLTVSNMSPEDSSIYLCSVRVMNTEAFFGQGTRLTVV.

The rearrangement uses TRBV4-2 and TRBJ2-7; 12 bases are shared with TRBD2. V gave up 4 bases and J gave up 0 bases; unmatched junction bases: 4. Germline CDR1 and CDR2: LGHNA and YNFKEQ. The CDR3 covers 16 residues. The CDR3 spells CASSPQTSGSSYEQYF. Here the CDR3 DNA reads TGTGCCAGCAGCCCCCAGACTAGCGGGAGCTCCTACGAGCAGTACTTC.

The chain's CDR3 is CATSRVDRGRYEQFF. The CDR3 nucleotides read TGTGCCACCAGCAGAGTGGACAGGGGAAGGTATGAGCAGTTCTTC. The chain combines TRBV15 with TRBJ2-1, with 9 bases that match TRBD1. The CDR3 runs to 15 residues. V shed 1 base and J 8 bases; nucleotides not matched to a gene: 6. Germline CDR1 LNHNV, CDR2 YYDKDF (reference sequence).

J is TRBJ2-7 and V is TRBV11-2, with 9 bases that match TRBD1. Germline lookup yields CDR1 SGHAT and CDR2 FQNNGV. After removal of 7 bases from V and 6 bases from J, the junction contained 13 bases not matched to a gene. The CDR3 covers 15 residues. The CDR3 DNA reads TGTGCCAGCACCCTGTTTGGGGGACAGGGAATCGAGCAGTACTTC. It specifies CASTLFGGQGIEQYF.

Points on this clone: Other DNA sequences in this sample translate to the same CDR3. The chain joins TRBV19 to TRBJ1-5, with a possible D match to TRBD1 (5 bases). Between the trimmed V and J ends, which lost 6 bases and 3 bases, there was a span of 9 bases. CDR1 and CDR2 (germline): LNHDA, SQIVND (reference sequence). This CDR3 comprises 13 residues. CDR3 loop: CASRTTVNQPQHF. The CDR3 DNA reads as TGTGCCAGTAGGACGACAGTCAATCAGCCCCAGCATTTT. Based on the CDR3 plus reference TRBV19 and TRBJ1-5, the full variable domain is DGGITQSPKYLFRKEGQNVTLSCEQNLNHDAMYWYRQDPGQGLRLIYYSQIVNDFQKGDIAEGYSVSREKKESFPLTVTSAQKNPTAFYLCASRTTVNQPQHFGDGTRLSIL.